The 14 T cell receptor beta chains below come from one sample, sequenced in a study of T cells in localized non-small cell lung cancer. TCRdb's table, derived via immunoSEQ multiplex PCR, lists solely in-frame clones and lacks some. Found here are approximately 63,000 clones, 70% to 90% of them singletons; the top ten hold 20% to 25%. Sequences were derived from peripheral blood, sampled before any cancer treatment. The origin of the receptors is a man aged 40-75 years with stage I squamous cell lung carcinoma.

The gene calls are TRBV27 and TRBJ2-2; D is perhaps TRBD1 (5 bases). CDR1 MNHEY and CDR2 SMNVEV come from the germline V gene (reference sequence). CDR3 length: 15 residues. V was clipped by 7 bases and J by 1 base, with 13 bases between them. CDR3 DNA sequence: TGTGCCAGCAACCCCGGACATCTGAACACCGGGGAGCTGTTTTTT. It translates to CASNPGHLNTGELFF.

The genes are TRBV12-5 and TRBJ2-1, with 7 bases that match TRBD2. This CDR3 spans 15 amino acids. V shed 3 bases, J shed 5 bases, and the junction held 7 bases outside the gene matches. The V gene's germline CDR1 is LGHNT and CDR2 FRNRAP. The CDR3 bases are TGTGCTAGTGGTTTAACTAGCGAGGTCGACAATGAGCAGTTCTTC. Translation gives CASGLTSEVDNEQFF.

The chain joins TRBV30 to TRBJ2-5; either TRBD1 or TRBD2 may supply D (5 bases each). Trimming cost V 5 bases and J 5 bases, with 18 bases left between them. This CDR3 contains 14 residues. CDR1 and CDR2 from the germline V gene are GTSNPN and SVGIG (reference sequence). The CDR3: CAWDGRGLEETQYF. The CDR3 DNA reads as TGTGCCTGGGACGGACGGGGCTTGGAGGAGACCCAGTACTTC.

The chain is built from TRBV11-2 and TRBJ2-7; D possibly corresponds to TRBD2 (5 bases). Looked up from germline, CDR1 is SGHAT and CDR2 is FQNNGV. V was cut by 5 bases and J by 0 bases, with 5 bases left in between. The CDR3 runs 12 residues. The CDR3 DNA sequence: TGTGCCAGCAGCGGGAGCTCCTACGAGCAGTACTTC. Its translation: CASSGSSYEQYF.

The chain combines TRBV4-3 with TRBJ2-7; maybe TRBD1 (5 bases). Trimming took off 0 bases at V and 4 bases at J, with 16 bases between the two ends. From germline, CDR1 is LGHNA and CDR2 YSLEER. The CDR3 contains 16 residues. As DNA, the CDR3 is TGCGCCAGCAGCCAAGATAATAATAGGGGAACTTACGAGCAGTACTTC. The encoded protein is CASSQDNNRGTYEQYF.

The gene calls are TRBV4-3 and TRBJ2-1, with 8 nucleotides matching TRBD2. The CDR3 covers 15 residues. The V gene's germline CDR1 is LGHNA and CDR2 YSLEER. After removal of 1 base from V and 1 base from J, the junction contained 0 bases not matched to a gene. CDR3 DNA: TGCGCCAGCAGCCAAGGCGGGAGGTCCTACAATGAGCAGTTCTTC. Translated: CASSQGGRSYNEQFF.

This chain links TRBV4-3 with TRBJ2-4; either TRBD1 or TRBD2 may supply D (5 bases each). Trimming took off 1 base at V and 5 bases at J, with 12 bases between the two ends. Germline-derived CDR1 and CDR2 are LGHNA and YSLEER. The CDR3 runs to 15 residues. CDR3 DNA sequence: TGCGCCAGCAGCCAAGGGACAATGGGACAAAACATTCAGTACTTC. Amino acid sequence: CASSQGTMGQNIQYF.

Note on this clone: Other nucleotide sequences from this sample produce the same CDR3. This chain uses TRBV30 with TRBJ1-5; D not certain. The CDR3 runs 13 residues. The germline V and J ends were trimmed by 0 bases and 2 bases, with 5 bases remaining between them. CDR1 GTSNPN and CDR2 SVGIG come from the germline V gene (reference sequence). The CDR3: CAWSVRGNQPQHF. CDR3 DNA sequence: TGTGCCTGGAGTGTACGGGGCAATCAGCCCCAGCATTTT.

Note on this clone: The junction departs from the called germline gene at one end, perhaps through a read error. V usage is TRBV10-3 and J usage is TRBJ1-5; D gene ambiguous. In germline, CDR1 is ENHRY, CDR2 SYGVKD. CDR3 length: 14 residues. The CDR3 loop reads CAIRDDHSDQPQHF. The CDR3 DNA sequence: TGTGCCATCAGGGACGATCATAGCGATCAGCCCCAGCATTTT.

In nucleotides, the CDR3 is TGCGCCAGCAGCCAAGCCCACATGAACACTGAAGCTTTCTTT. Its protein product is CASSQAHMNTEAFF. V gene TRBV4-3 combines with J gene TRBJ1-1, with D uncertain. From germline, CDR1 is LGHNA and CDR2 YSLEER. Trimming pared 1 base from V and 0 bases from J, leaving 6 bases between. The CDR3 is made up of 14 amino acids.

The DNA for the CDR3 is TGTGCCAGCAGCTCCCGGACTAGCGGGAGTGGGGATACGCAGTATTTT. It yields the protein CASSSRTSGSGDTQYF. V usage is TRBV7-2 and J usage is TRBJ2-3; TRBD2 matches 13 bases. This CDR3 region has 16 residues. With V trimmed by 4 bases and J by 6 bases, 7 bases remained unmatched. CDR1 and CDR2 from the germline V gene are SGHTA and FQGNSA.

DNA of the CDR3: TGTGCCAGCAGCTCGGGCGGGGCGACAGATACGCAGTATTTT. Translation: CASSSGGATDTQYF. V usage is TRBV7-3 and J usage is TRBJ2-3; D is perhaps TRBD2 (6 bases). The CDR3 spans 14 residues. V gave up 4 bases and J gave up 3 bases, with 11 bases separating them. Per germline, CDR1 SGHTA and CDR2 FQGTGA.

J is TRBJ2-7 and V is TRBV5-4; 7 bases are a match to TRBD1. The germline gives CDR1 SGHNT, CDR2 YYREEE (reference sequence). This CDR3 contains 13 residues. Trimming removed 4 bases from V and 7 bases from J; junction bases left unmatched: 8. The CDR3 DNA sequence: TGTGCCAGCAGCGTAACAGGGGTGTGGGAGCAGTACTTC. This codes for CASSVTGVWEQYF.

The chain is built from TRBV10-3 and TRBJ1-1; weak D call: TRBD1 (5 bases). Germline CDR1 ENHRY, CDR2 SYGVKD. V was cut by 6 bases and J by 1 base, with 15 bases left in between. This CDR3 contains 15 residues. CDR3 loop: CAISELIGGNTEAFF. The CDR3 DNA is TGTGCCATCAGCGAGCTTATCGGGGGGAACACTGAAGCTTTCTTT.